The 27 T cell receptor beta chains presented below share a single source sample, sequenced in a study of T cells in Graves' hyperthyroidism and ophthalmopathy. Amplified TCR beta CDR3 regions came from RNA transcripts. In the first-round RT-PCR of the TCR CDR3, the HTBI primer set was used. One entry per CDR3 protein results from TCRdb running MiXCR on the multiplex PCR reads. The sample carries around 360,000 distinct CDR3 sequences, around 15% recorded once. The specimen sequenced was blood. These TCRs come from a woman aged 55-69 years with Graves' ophthalmopathy.

The rearrangement links TRBV5-5 to TRBJ2-7; D gene ambiguous. V was trimmed by 2 bases and J by 5 bases, leaving 14 bases between them. The CDR3 contains 14 residues. Germline CDR1 and CDR2: SGHKS and YYEKEE (reference sequence). CDR3 sequence: CASSFLLGPNEQYF. The CDR3 DNA reads as TGTGCCAGCAGCTTCCTACTGGGTCCCAACGAGCAGTACTTC.

This clonotype was seen a handful of times. V and J are TRBV29-1 and TRBJ2-3; TRBD2 is a possible D gene (5 bases). There are 14 residues in the CDR3. V lost 5 bases to trimming and J lost 4 bases, with 16 bases between them. Germline CDR1 reads SQVTM; CDR2 reads ANQGSEA. The CDR3 DNA reads TGCAGCGTTTTTAAGAGGGAGTGGGCAGATACGCAGTATTTT. As protein: CSVFKREWADTQYF.

As for this clonotype: A much larger clone differs from this one at a single base, so this may be a read error. The rearrangement links TRBV28 to TRBJ1-2; the D is unclear. This CDR3 contains 12 residues. CDR1 is MDHEN and CDR2 is SYDVKM in the germline V gene. Trimming removed 7 bases at V and 2 bases at J, with 8 bases between. The CDR3 DNA reads as TGTGCCAGCAATTCTGGGAACTATGGCTACACCTTC. This codes for CASNSGNYGYTF.

This clonotype was found many times. The genes are TRBV5-1 and TRBJ2-1, with 9 bases fitting TRBD2. Per the germline V gene, CDR1 is SGHRS and CDR2 is YFSETQ. This CDR3 contains 14 residues. With V trimmed by 4 bases and J by 7 bases, 6 bases remained unmatched. The CDR3 coding sequence is TGCGCCAGCAGCATCAGCGGGGGGTGGAATGAGCAGTTCTTC. It is translated as CASSISGGWNEQFF.

This clonotype was counted ten times or more. The chain uses TRBV6-1 and TRBJ2-7; 14 bases agree with TRBD2. Germline CDR1 reads MNHNS; CDR2 reads SASEGT. V trimming: 5 bases; J trimming: 10 bases; junction bases outside the gene matches: 7. The CDR3 is 14 residues long. CDR3 DNA sequence: TGTGCCAGCAGTCAGACTAGCGGGAGGGACCCACAGTACTTC. Amino acids: CASSQTSGRDPQYF.

This clonotype was counted ten times or more. The chain joins TRBV27 to TRBJ2-7; 7 nucleotides agree with TRBD2. The J segment lost 4 bases and the V segment lost 8 bases, leaving 14 bases of the junction unmatched. Germline CDR1 reads MNHEY; CDR2 reads SMNVEV (reference sequence). The CDR3 contains 15 residues. CDR3 region: CASAEDGGSPYEQYF. DNA of the CDR3: TGTGCCAGCGCGGAGGATGGCGGGAGCCCGTACGAGCAGTACTTC.

There are a few counts of this clonotype. The chain carries TRBV7-9 and TRBJ2-5; 7 bases agree with TRBD1. Germline CDR1 SEHNR, CDR2 FQNEAQ (reference sequence). Trimming took 2 bases from V and 5 from J; bases not matched to a gene: 11. This CDR3 spans 16 amino acids. Here the CDR3 DNA reads TGTGCCAGCAGCTTACCCGGACAGGCTGGAGCGGAGACCCAGTACTTC. Translated, it gives CASSLPGQAGAETQYF. Together with reference TRBV7-9 and TRBJ2-5, the CDR3 gives the full variable domain: DTGVSQNPRHKITKRGQNVTFRCDPISEHNRLYWYRQTLGQGPEFLTYFQNEAQLEKSRLLSDRFSAERPKGSFSTLEIQRTEQGDSAMYLCASSLPGQAGAETQYFGPGTRLLVL.

The chain uses TRBV20-1 and TRBJ2-2, with D possibly TRBD2 on 5 matching bases. V gave up 3 bases and J gave up 2 bases, with 13 bases separating them. Germline V gene lookup returns CDR1 DFQATT and CDR2 SNEGSKA (reference sequence). This CDR3 region has 15 residues. CDR3 DNA sequence: TGCAGTGCTAGTCCCAGCGGCCCTAACACCGGGGAGCTGTTTTTT. As protein: CSASPSGPNTGELFF.

The chain employs TRBV5-6 and TRBJ1-6; D uncertain. V was trimmed by 0 bases and J by 5 bases, leaving 6 bases between them. Germline V lookup: CDR1 SGHDT, CDR2 YYEEEE. The CDR3 contains 14 residues. The CDR3 bases are TGTGCCAGCAGCTTGGTGGCCCATAATTCACCCCTCCACTTT. Translation: CASSLVAHNSPLHF.

The CDR3: CSARINEKLFF. In DNA form, the CDR3 reads TGCAGTGCTCGCATTAATGAAAAACTGTTTTTT. The chain carries TRBV20-1 and TRBJ1-4; the D is unclear. Per the germline V gene, CDR1 is DFQATT and CDR2 is SNEGSKA (reference sequence). The CDR3 contains 11 residues. Trimming took 5 bases from V and 4 from J, leaving 5 bases between them.

This clonotype was counted at least ten times. The chain links TRBV12-3 or TRBV12-4 to TRBJ2-1, with TRBD2 matching over 7 bases. The CDR3 contains 16 residues. Germline trimming cut 3 bases from V and 4 bases from J; bases unmatched to any gene: 9. The chain's CDR3 is CASSFARLAPYNEQFF. In DNA form, the CDR3 reads TGTGCCAGCAGTTTTGCTCGACTAGCCCCGTACAATGAGCAGTTCTTC.

This clonotype was picked up many times. The chain employs TRBV24-1 and TRBJ1-5; TRBD1 is a possible D gene (5 bases). The CDR3 has 13 residues. Trimming cost V 7 bases and J 2 bases, with 8 bases left between them. From germline, CDR1 is KGHDR and CDR2 SFDVKD. CDR3 residues: CATSRGGNQPQHF. Written as DNA, the CDR3 is TGTGCCACCAGCCGGGGGGGCAATCAGCCCCAGCATTTT.

This clonotype came up many times. The chain couples TRBV20-1 to TRBJ2-7; D is tentatively TRBD1 or TRBD2 (6 bases each). Trimming pared 0 bases from V and 4 bases from J, leaving 10 bases between. CDR3 length: 13 residues. The germline V gene has CDR1 DFQATT and CDR2 SNEGSKA (reference sequence). The CDR3 protein is CSAREGAGYEQYF. The CDR3, as DNA: TGCAGTGCTAGAGAGGGGGCGGGGTACGAGCAGTACTTC.

This clonotype was found a few times. The chain employs TRBV7-9 and TRBJ1-5, with 8 bases identical to TRBD1. The ends lost 1 base at V and 0 bases at J; junction bases unmatched: 11. The V gene's germline CDR1 is SEHNR and CDR2 FQNEAQ (reference sequence). CDR3 length: 19 residues. As DNA, the CDR3 is TGTGCCAGCAGCTTAGGCCCGGGACAGGAGGAATATAGCAATCAGCCCCAGCATTTT. Translation gives CASSLGPGQEEYSNQPQHF.

This clonotype was counted at least ten times. The J gene is TRBJ2-1, the V gene TRBV3-1; D uncertain. This CDR3 region has 14 residues. V dropped 0 bases and J dropped 3 bases, with 6 bases sitting between them. CDR1 and CDR2 from the germline V gene are LGHDT and YNNKEL (reference sequence). For the CDR3, the DNA is TGTGCCAGCAGCCAAGATGGCCTCTACAATGAGCAGTTCTTC. The encoded protein is CASSQDGLYNEQFF.

There are a few counts of this clonotype. This chain links TRBV3-1 with TRBJ2-3, with 11 bases lining up with TRBD2. The junction had 6 bases not matched to a gene; V was cut back by 6 bases and J by 4 bases. The CDR3 has 15 amino acids. Germline CDR1 is LGHDT and CDR2 is YNNKEL (reference sequence). In DNA, the CDR3 is TGTGCCAGCAGTTTACTAGCGGGAGTTCCAGATACGCAGTATTTT. Translation: CASSLLAGVPDTQYF.

The gene calls are TRBV7-9 and TRBJ2-7, with a weak D call TRBD1 (6 bases). Trimming removed 1 base at V and 2 bases at J, with 12 bases between. Germline assignment: CDR1 SEHNR and CDR2 FQNEAQ (reference sequence). CDR3 size: 15 residues. The CDR3 sequence is CASSLVTGQTYEQYF. The CDR3 DNA reads TGTGCCAGCAGCTTAGTTACAGGACAGACCTACGAGCAGTACTTC.

This clonotype was seen many times. V and J are TRBV20-1 and TRBJ2-2; D remains ambiguous. This CDR3 has 12 amino acids. V was cut by 2 bases and J by 3 bases, with 4 bases left in between. Germline V gene data show CDR1 as DFQATT and CDR2 as SNEGSKA (reference sequence). CDR3 bases: TGCAGTGCTAGATATCACACCGGGGAGCTGTTTTTT. Translating gives CSARYHTGELFF.

The table lists this clonotype with many counts. The rearrangement links TRBV3-1 to TRBJ2-1, with TRBD1 matching over 11 bases. J was trimmed by 6 bases and V by 0 bases; bases with no gene match: 4. In germline, CDR1 is LGHDT, CDR2 YNNKEL (reference sequence). This CDR3 has 16 amino acids. In DNA, the CDR3 is TGTGCCAGCAGCCAAGATCATGGACAGGGGGCCAATGAGCAGTTCTTC. Residues: CASSQDHGQGANEQFF.

This clonotype was seen ten or more times. The chain is built from TRBV3-1 and TRBJ2-1, with TRBD2 matching 15 bases. J lost 8 bases, V lost 0 bases, and 5 bases had no gene match. The CDR3 is 17 amino acids. CDR1 and CDR2 from the germline V gene are LGHDT and YNNKEL (reference sequence). CDR3: CASSQEGGTSGRYEQFF. CDR3 nucleotide sequence: TGTGCCAGCAGCCAAGAGGGAGGGACTAGCGGGAGGTATGAGCAGTTCTTC.

This clonotype was seen a handful of times. This chain's CDR3 is CSVETSGSTDTQYF. CDR3 nucleotide sequence: TGCAGCGTTGAAACTAGCGGGAGTACAGATACGCAGTATTTT. The chain links TRBV29-1 to TRBJ2-3, with 11 bases matching TRBD2. V gave up 2 bases and J gave up 3 bases; unmatched junction bases: 1. This CDR3 is 14 amino acids long. The germline V gene encodes CDR1 SQVTM and CDR2 ANQGSEA.

This clonotype was recorded a few times. The chain joins TRBV19 to TRBJ1-5; 9 bases map to TRBD1. The CDR3 has 15 residues. Germline V gene sequence: CDR1 LNHDA, CDR2 SQIVND (reference sequence). The junction had 6 bases not matched to a gene; V was cut back by 8 bases and J by 1 base. The CDR3 reads CASAGTGTSNQPQHF. The CDR3 coding sequence is TGTGCCAGTGCCGGGACAGGGACAAGCAATCAGCCCCAGCATTTT.

This clonotype was seen ten or more times. The chain couples TRBV28 to TRBJ1-1; 7 nucleotides line up with TRBD1. With V trimmed by 7 bases and J by 7 bases, 9 bases remained unmatched. The CDR3 sequence is 13 residues long. Germline CDR1 MDHEN, CDR2 SYDVKM. The CDR3, as DNA: TGTGCCAGCACCATTATTGGGACAGATGAAGCTTTCTTT. Translated: CASTIIGTDEAFF.

CDR3 region: CASSQSLTYPNSPLHF. For the CDR3, the DNA is TGCGCCAGCAGCCAAAGTCTGACATATCCAAATTCACCCCTCCACTTT. The chain couples TRBV4-1 to TRBJ1-6; D remains unclear. V lost 2 bases and J lost 7, with 15 bases in between. This CDR3 region has 16 residues. Per germline, CDR1 MGHRA and CDR2 YSYEKL.

This clonotype was observed at least ten times. The rearrangement uses TRBV20-1 and TRBJ1-1; no reliable D call. The CDR3 covers 14 residues. Germline values: CDR1 DFQATT, CDR2 SNEGSKA (reference sequence). V dropped 4 bases and J dropped 2 bases, with 14 bases sitting between them. As DNA, the CDR3 is TGCAGTGCTATTCTCCCAGTGGGTAACACTGAAGCTTTCTTT. Translation: CSAILPVGNTEAFF.

This clonotype was detected a few times. The chain links TRBV12-3 or TRBV12-4 to TRBJ1-1, with unresolved D. CDR3 size: 13 residues. V was clipped by 6 bases and J by 6 bases, with 14 bases between them. The CDR3: CASSMGRWAEAFF. CDR3 DNA: TGTGCCAGCAGCATGGGTAGGTGGGCTGAAGCTTTCTTT.

Only a few counts were recorded for this clonotype. The rearrangement links TRBV20-1 to TRBJ2-1; D is possibly TRBD1 (5 bases). Trimming left V 6 bases short and J 0 bases short, with 15 bases between. There are 15 residues in the CDR3. From germline, CDR1 is DFQATT and CDR2 SNEGSKA (reference sequence). CDR3 residues: CSAEGVSTSYNEQFF. The CDR3 nucleotides read TGCAGTGCAGAAGGGGTCTCCACCTCCTACAATGAGCAGTTCTTC.